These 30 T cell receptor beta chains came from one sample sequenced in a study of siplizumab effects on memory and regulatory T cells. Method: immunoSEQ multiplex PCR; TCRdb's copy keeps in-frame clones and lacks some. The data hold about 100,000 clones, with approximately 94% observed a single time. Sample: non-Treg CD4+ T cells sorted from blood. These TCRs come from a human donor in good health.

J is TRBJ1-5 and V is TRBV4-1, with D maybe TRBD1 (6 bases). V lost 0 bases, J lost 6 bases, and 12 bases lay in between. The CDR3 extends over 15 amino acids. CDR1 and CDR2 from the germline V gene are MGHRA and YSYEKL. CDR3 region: CASSQDWGAAQPQHF. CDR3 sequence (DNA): TGCGCCAGCAGCCAAGATTGGGGGGCGGCTCAGCCCCAGCATTTT.

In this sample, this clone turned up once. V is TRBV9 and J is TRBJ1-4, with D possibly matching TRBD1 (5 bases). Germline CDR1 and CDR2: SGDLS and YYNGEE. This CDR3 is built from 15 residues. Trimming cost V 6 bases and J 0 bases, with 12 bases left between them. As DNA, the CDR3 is TGTGCCAGCACTTGGGGCAGTGCAACTAATGAAAAACTGTTTTTT. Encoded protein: CASTWGSATNEKLFF.

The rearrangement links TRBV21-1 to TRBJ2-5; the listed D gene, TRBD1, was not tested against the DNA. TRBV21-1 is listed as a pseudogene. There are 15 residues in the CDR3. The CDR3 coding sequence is TGTGCCAGCAGCAAAGCGCACAGGGTCCTCCAGACCCAGTACTTC. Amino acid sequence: CASSKAHRVLQTQYF.

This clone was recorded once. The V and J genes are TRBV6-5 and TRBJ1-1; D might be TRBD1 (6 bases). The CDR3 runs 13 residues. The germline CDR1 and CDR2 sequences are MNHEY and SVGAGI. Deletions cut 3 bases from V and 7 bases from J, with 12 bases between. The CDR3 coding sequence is TGTGCCAGCAGTTATCCTGGGACACATGAAGCTTTCTTT. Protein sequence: CASSYPGTHEAFF.

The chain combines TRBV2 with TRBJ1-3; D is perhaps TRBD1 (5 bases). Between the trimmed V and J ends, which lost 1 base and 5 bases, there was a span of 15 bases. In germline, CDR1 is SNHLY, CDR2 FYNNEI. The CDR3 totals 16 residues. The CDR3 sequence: CASSEEGWQGRNTIYF. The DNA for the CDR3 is TGTGCCAGCAGTGAAGAAGGGTGGCAGGGAAGAAACACCATATATTTT.

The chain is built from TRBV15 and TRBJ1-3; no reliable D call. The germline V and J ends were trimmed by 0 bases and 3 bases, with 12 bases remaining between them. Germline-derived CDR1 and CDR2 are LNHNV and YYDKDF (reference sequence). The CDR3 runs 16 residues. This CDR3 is CATSREGRALGNTIYF. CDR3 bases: TGTGCCACCAGCAGAGAGGGGAGAGCTCTTGGAAACACCATATATTTT. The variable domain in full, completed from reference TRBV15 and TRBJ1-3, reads DAMVIQNPRYQVTQFGKPVTLSCSQTLNHNVMYWYQQKSSQAPKLLFHYYDKDFNNEADTPDNFQSRRPNTSFCFLDIRSPGLGDTAMYLCATSREGRALGNTIYFGEGSWLTVV.

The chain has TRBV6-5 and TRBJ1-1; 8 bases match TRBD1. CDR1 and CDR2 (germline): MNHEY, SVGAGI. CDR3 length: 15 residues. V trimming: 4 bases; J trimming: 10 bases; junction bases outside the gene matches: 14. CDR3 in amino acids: CASSSRTGSRIIAFF. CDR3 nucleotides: TGTGCCAGCAGTTCCCGGACAGGGTCGAGGATTATAGCTTTCTTT.

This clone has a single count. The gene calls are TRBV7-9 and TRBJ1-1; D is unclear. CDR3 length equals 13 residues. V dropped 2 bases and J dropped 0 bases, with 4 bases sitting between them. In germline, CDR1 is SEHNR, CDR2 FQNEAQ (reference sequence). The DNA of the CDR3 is TGTGCCAGCAGCTTATTCATGAACACTGAAGCTTTCTTT. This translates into CASSLFMNTEAFF.

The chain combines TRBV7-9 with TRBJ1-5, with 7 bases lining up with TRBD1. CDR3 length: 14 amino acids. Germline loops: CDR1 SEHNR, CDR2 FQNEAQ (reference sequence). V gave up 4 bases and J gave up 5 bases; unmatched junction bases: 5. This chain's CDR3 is CASSSGQTDQPQHF. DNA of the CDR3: TGTGCCAGCAGCTCGGGACAGACCGATCAGCCCCAGCATTTT. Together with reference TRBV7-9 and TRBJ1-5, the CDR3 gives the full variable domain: DTGVSQNPRHKITKRGQNVTFRCDPISEHNRLYWYRQTLGQGPEFLTYFQNEAQLEKSRLLSDRFSAERPKGSFSTLEIQRTEQGDSAMYLCASSSGQTDQPQHFGDGTRLSIL.

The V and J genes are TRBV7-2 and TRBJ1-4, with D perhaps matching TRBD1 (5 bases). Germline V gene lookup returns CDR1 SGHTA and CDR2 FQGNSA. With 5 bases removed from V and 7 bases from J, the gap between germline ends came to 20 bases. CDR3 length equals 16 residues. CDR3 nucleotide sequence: TGTGCCAGCAGCCCCCGACAGCGGGGGACGATTGAAAAACTGTTTTTT. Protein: CASSPRQRGTIEKLFF.

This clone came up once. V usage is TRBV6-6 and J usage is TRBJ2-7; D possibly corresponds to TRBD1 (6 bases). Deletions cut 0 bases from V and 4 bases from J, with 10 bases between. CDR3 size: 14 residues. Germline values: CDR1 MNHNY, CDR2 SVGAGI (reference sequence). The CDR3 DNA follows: TGTGCCAGCAGTTACTCAGGGACAATGTACGAGCAGTACTTC. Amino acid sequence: CASSYSGTMYEQYF.

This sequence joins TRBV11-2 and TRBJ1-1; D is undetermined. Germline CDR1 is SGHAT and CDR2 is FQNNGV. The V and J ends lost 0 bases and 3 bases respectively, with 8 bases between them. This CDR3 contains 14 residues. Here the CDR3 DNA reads TGTGCCAGCAGCTTAGACGCCGCGGACACTGAAGCTTTCTTT. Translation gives CASSLDAADTEAFF.

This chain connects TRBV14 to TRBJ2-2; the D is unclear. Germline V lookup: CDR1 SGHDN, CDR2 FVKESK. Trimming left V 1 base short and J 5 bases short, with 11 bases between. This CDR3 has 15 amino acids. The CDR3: CASSQVGRITGELFF. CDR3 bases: TGTGCCAGCAGCCAAGTGGGCAGGATTACCGGGGAGCTGTTTTTT.

This chain's CDR3 is CASSPNARARETQYF. CDR3 in DNA: TGTGCCAGCAGCCCGAACGCGCGGGCGAGGGAGACCCAGTACTTC. The V call is TRBV7-6, the J call TRBJ2-5; a possible D gene is TRBD2 (5 bases). The germline V gene encodes CDR1 SGHVS and CDR2 FNYEAQ. Trimming took 5 bases from V and 5 from J, leaving 18 bases between them. The CDR3 covers 15 residues.

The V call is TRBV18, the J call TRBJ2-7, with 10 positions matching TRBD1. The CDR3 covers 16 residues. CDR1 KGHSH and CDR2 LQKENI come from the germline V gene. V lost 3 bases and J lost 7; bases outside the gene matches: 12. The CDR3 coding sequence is TGTGCCAGCTCACCTCCCCCCGGACAGGGGGTTTGGGAGCAGTACTTC. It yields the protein CASSPPPGQGVWEQYF. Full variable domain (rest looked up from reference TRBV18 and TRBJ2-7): NAGVMQNPRHLVRRRGQEARLRCSPMKGHSHVYWYRQLPEEGLKFMVYLQKENIIDESGMPKERFSAEFPKEGPSILRIQQVVRGDSAAYFCASSPPPGQGVWEQYFGPGTRLTVT.

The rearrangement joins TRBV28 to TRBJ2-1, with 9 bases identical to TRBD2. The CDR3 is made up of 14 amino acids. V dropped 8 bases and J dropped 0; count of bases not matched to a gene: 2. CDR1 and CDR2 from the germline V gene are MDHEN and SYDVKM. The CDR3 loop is CASYSGSSYNEQFF. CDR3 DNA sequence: TGTGCCAGCTATAGCGGGAGCTCCTACAATGAGCAGTTCTTC.

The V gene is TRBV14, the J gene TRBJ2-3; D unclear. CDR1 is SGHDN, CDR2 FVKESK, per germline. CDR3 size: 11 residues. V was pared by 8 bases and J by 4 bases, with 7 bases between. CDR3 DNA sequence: TGTGCCAGCGCCATAGCAGATACGCAGTATTTT. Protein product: CASAIADTQYF.

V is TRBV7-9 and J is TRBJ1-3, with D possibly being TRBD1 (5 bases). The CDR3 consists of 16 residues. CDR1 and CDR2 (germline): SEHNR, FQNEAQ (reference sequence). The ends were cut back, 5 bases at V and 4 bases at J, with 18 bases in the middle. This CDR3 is CASSPSGGPGGNTIYF. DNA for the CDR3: TGTGCCAGCAGCCCAAGCGGGGGACCGGGGGGAAACACCATATATTTT.

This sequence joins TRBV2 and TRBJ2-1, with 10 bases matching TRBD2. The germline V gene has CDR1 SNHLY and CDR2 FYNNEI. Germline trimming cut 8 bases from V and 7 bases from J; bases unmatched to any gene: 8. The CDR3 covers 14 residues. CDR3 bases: TGTGCCAGCCAGACTAGCGGGTATTTAAATGAGCAGTTCTTC. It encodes CASQTSGYLNEQFF.

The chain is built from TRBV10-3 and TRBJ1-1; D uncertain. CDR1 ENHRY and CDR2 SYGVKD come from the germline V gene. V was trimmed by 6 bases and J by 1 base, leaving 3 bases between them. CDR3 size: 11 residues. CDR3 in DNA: TGTGCCATCAGGGCGAACACTGAAGCTTTCTTT. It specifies CAIRANTEAFF.

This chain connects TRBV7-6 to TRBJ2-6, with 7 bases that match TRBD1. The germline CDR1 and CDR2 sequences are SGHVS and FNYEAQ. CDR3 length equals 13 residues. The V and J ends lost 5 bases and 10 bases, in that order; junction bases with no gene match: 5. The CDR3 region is CASSGTAGNVLTF. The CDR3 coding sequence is TGTGCCAGCAGCGGGACAGCCGGGAACGTCCTGACTTTC. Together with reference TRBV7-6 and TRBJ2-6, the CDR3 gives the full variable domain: GAGVSQSPRYKVTKRGQDVALRCDPISGHVSLYWYRQALGQGPEFLTYFNYEAQQDKSGLPNDRFSAERPEGSISTLTIQRTEQRDSAMYRCASSGTAGNVLTFGAGSRLTVL.

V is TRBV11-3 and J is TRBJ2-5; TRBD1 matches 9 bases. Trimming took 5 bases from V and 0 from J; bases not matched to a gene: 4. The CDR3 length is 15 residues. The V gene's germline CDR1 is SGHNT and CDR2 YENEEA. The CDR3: CASSTGTGNQETQYF. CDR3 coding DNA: TGTGCCAGCAGCACCGGGACAGGGAACCAAGAGACCCAGTACTTC. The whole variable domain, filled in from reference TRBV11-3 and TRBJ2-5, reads EAGVVQSPRYKIIEKKQPVAFWCNPISGHNTLYWYLQNLGQGPELLIRYENEEAVDDSQLPKDRFSAERLKGVDSTLKIQPAELGDSAVYLCASSTGTGNQETQYFGPGTRLLVL.

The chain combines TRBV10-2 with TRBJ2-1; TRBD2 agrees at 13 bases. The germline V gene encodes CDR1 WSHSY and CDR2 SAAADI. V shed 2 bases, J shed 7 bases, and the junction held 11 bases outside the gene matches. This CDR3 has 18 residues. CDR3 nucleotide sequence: TGCGCCAGCAGTGAGGCGAAACTAGCGGGAGGGCCCGGGAATGAGCAGTTCTTC. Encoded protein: CASSEAKLAGGPGNEQFF.

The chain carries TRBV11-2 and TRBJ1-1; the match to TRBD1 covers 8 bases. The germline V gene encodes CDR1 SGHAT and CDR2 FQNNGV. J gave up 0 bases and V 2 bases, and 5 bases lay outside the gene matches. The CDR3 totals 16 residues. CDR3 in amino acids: CASSLRWTGMNTEAFF. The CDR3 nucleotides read TGTGCCAGCAGCTTACGGTGGACAGGGATGAACACTGAAGCTTTCTTT.

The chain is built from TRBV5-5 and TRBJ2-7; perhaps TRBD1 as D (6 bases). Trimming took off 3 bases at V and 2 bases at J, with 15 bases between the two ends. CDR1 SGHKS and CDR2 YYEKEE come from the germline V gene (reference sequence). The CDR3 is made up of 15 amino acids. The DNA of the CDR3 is TGTGCCAGCAGCTGGAGACAGGTGGTCACCTACGAGCAGTACTTC. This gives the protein CASSWRQVVTYEQYF.

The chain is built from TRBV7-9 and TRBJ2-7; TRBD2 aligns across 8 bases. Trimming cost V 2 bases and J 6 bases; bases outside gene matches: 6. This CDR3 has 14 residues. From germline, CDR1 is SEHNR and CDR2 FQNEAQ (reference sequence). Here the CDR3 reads CASSLPGLVTEQYF. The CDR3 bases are TGTGCCAGCAGCTTACCGGGACTAGTCACCGAGCAGTACTTC.

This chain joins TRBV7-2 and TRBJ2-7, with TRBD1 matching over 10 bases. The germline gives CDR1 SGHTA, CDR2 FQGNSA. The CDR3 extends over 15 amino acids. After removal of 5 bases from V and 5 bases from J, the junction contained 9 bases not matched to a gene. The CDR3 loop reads CASSRGGTGANEQYF. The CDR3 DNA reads TGTGCCAGCAGCCGGGGGGGGACAGGGGCGAACGAGCAGTACTTC.

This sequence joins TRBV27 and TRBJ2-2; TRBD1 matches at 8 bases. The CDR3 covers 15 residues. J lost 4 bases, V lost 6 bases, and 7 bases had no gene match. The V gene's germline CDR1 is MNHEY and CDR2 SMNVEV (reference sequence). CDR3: CASSLGTGITGELFF. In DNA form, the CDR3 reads TGTGCCAGCAGCCTAGGGACAGGTATCACCGGGGAGCTGTTTTTT.

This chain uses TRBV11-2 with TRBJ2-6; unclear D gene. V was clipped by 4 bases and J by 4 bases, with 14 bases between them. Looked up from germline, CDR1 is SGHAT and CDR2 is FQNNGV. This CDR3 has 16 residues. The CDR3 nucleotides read TGTGCCAGCAGCTCCTTACCCATGGCGGGGGCCAACGTCCTGACTTTC. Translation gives CASSSLPMAGANVLTF.

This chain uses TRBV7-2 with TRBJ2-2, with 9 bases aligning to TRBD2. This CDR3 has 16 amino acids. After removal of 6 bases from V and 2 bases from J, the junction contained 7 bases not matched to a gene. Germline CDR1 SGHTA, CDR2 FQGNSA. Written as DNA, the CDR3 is TGTGCCAGCAGGCGTGGACTAGCGAGTAACACCGGGGAGCTGTTTTTT. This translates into CASRRGLASNTGELFF. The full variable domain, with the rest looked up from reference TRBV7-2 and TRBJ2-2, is GAGVSQSPSNKVTEKGKDVELRCDPISGHTALYWYRQSLGQGLEFLIYFQGNSAPDKSGLPSDRFSAERTGGSVSTLTIQRTQQEDSAVYLCASRRGLASNTGELFFGEGSRLTVL.